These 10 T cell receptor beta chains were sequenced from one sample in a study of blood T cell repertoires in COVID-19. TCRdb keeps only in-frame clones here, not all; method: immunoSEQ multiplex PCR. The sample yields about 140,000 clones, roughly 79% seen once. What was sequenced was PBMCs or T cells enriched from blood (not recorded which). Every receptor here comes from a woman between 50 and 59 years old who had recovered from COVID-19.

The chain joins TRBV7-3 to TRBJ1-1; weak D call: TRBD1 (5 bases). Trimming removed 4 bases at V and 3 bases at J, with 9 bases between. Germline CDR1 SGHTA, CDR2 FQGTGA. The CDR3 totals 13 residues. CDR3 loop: CASSSRQYTEAFF. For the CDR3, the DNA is TGTGCCAGCAGCTCTCGACAGTACACTGAAGCTTTCTTT.

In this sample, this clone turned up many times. DNA for the CDR3: TGTGCCAGCAGCAAAGCGTTATGGGGGCTCGATCAGCCCCAGCATTTT. As protein: CASSKALWGLDQPQHF. V gene TRBV21-1 combines with J gene TRBJ1-5; TRBD1 is taken as the D call from the table, unchecked against the DNA. TRBV21-1 is classified as a pseudogene. CDR3 length equals 16 residues.

The CDR3 protein is CASSIPGGRNTEAFF. The CDR3 region has the DNA TGTGCCAGTAGTATTCCCGGCGGGAGGAACACTGAAGCTTTCTTT. The chain joins TRBV19 to TRBJ1-1; D remains ambiguous. In germline, CDR1 is LNHDA, CDR2 SQIVND (reference sequence). The length of the CDR3 is 15 residues. Trimming removed 3 bases from V and 1 base from J, with 12 bases in between.

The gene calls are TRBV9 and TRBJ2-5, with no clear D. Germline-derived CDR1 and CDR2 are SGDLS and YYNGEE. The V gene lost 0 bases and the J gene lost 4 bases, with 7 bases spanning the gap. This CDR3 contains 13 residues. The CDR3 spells CASSVGPGETQYF. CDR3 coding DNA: TGTGCCAGCAGCGTAGGGCCGGGAGAGACCCAGTACTTC.

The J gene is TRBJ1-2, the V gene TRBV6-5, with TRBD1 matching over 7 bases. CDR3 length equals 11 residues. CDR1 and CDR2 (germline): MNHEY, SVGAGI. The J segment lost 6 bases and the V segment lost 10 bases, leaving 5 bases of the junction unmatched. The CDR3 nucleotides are TGTGCCACCATAGGGGGCAATGGCTACACCTTC. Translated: CATIGGNGYTF.

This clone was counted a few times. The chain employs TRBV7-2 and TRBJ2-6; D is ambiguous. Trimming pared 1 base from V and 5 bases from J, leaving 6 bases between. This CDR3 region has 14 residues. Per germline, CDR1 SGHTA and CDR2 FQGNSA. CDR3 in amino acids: CASSLDNWANVLTF. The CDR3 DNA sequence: TGTGCCAGCAGCTTAGATAACTGGGCCAACGTCCTGACTTTC.

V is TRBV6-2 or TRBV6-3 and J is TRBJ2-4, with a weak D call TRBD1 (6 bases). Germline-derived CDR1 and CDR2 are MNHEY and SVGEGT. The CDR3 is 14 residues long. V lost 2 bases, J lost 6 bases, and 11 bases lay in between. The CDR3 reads CASSYTEGGNIQYF. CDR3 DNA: TGTGCCAGCAGTTACACTGAAGGGGGAAACATTCAGTACTTC.

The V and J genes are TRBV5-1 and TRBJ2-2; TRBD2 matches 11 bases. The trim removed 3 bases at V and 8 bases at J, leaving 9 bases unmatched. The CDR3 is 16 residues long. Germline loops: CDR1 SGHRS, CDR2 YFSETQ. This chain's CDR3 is CASSSGTSGAGGELFF. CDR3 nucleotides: TGCGCCAGCAGCTCTGGGACTAGCGGCGCTGGGGGGGAGCTGTTTTTT.

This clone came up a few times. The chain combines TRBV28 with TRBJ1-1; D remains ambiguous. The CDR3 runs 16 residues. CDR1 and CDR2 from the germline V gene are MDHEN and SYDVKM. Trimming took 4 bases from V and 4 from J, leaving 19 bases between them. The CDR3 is CASSSGLLVRGTEAFF. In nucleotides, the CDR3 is TGTGCCAGCAGTTCAGGTCTTCTTGTCCGGGGCACTGAAGCTTTCTTT.

This CDR3 is CASSPGEASSHEQYF. The CDR3 bases are TGTGCCAGCAGTCCGGGAGAGGCCAGTTCCCACGAGCAGTACTTC. The chain uses TRBV6-5 and TRBJ2-7, with a weak D call TRBD2 (6 bases). Trimming left V 5 bases short and J 5 bases short, with 19 bases between. The germline V gene encodes CDR1 MNHEY and CDR2 SVGAGI. The CDR3 is 15 residues long.